This T cell receptor beta chain derives from a study of blood T cell repertoires in COVID-19. The wider study: Samples of COVID-19 (acute and convalescent) were obtained from the United States, Italy and Spain.

Unmatched junction bases numbered 1, after V lost 3 bases and J lost 0 bases. Germline V gene sequence: CDR1 GTSNPN, CDR2 SVGIG (reference sequence). The CDR3 runs to 13 residues. TCRdb keeps only in-frame clones here, not all; method: immunoSEQ multiplex PCR. Of 490,000 or so clones in the sample, 88% were seen once. This clone appeared a single time. The V and J genes are TRBV30 and TRBJ1-1; TRBD1 matches 7 bases. The source is a woman aged 55-69 years who had recovered from COVID-19. Source material: PBMCs or T cells enriched from blood (not recorded which). CDR3 protein: CAWRTGMNTEAFF. The CDR3 nucleotides are TGTGCCTGGAGGACAGGGATGAACACTGAAGCTTTCTTT.